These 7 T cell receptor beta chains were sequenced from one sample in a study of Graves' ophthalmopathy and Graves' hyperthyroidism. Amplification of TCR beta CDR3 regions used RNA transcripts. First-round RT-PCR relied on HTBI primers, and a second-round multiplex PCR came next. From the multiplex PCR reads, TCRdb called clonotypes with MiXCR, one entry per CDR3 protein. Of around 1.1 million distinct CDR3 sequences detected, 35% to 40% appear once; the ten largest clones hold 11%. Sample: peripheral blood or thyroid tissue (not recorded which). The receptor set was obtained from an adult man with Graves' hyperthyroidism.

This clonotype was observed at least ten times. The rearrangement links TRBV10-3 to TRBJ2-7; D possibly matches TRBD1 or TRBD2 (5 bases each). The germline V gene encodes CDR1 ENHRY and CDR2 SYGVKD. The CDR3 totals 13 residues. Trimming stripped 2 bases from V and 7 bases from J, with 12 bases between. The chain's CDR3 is CAISEEGPGEQYF. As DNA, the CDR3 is TGTGCCATCAGTGAGGAGGGGCCCGGAGAGCAGTACTTC.

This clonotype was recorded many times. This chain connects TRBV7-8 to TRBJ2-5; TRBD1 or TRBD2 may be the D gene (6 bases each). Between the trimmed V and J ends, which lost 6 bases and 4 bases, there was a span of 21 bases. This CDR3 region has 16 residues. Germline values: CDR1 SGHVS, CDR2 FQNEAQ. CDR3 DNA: TGTGCCAGCAGGCGGGGACGAACAGGGACCCGAGAGACCCAGTACTTC. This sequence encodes CASRRGRTGTRETQYF.

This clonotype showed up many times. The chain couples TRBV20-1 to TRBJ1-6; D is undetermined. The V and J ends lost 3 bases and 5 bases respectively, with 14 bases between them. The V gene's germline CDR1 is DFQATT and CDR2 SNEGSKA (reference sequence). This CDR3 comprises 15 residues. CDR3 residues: CSASVLGGNNSPLHF. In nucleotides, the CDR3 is TGCAGTGCTAGTGTCCTGGGAGGGAATAATTCACCCCTCCACTTT.

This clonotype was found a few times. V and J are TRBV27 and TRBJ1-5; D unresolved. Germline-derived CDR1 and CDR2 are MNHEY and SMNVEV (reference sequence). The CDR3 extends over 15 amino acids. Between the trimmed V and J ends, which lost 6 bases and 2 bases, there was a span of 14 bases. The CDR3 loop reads CASRNHGAGNQPQHF. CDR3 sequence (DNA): TGTGCCAGCAGAAATCACGGAGCGGGCAATCAGCCCCAGCATTTT.

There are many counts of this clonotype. CDR3 loop: CASSNTGQANYGYTF. The CDR3 bases are TGTGCCAGCAGTAATACGGGACAGGCTAACTATGGCTACACCTTC. The rearrangement links TRBV12-3 or TRBV12-4 to TRBJ1-2, with 8 positions matching TRBD1. Trimming took 5 bases from V and 0 from J; bases not matched to a gene: 5. The CDR3 is made up of 15 amino acids.

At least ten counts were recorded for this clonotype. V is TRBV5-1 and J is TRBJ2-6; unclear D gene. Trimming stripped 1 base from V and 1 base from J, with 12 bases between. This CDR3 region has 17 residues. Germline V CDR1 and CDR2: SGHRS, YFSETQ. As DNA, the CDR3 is TGCGCCAGCAGCTTGACCGGGCCGGCATCTGGGGCCAACGTCCTGACTTTC. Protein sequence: CASSLTGPASGANVLTF.

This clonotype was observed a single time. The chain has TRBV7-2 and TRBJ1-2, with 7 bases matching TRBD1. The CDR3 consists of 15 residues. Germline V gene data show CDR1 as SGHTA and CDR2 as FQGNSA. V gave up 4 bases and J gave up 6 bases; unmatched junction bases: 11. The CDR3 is CASSSQRRDSNGYTF. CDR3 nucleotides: TGTGCCAGCAGCTCCCAGCGGCGGGACAGCAATGGCTACACCTTC.